This T cell receptor (beta chain) is drawn from a study of regulatory T cells in long-lasting Graves disease. With iRepertoire HTBI primers and Arm-PCR of CDR3 regions, TCR beta libraries were built. Authors' methods: Samples jointly harbored 55 to 75 TRBV and 15 or so TRBJ segments. MiXCR was run by TCRdb on the multiplex PCR reads, yielding one entry per CDR3 protein. TCRdb, not the original authors, processed these V and J calls. The sample lists roughly 450,000 distinct CDR3 sequences; 23% were seen once. This clonotype was seen a few times. This CDR3 has 13 residues. Germline lookup yields CDR1 KGHDR and CDR2 SFDVKD. V dropped 1 base and J dropped 4; count of bases not matched to a gene: 0. As to time point: persistent/refractory GD, antithyroid drugs over 5 years with positive TRAb. From PBMCs, RNA was extracted and then used to make the TCR library.

The clonotype comes from a female donor with Graves disease. This material consisted of peripheral blood mononuclear cells (PBMCs), taken when the disease was refractory, from a patient treated with antithyroid drugs. V gene TRBV24-1 combines with J gene TRBJ2-7; 7 nucleotides agree with TRBD1. The CDR3 nucleotides read TGTGCCACCAGTGATTTCAGGGGGTACGAGCAGTACTTC. Amino acids: CATSDFRGYEQYF.